Below, one T cell receptor beta chain is given with its context. Its antigen is undetermined. There are 13 residues in the CDR3. Trimming pared 6 bases from V and 5 bases from J, leaving 14 bases between. Germline V lookup: CDR1 GTSNPN, CDR2 SVGIG (reference sequence). The source of the sample is a study of PD-1 blockade in classical Hodgkin lymphoma. Study results and limitations: The study found complete responders had baseline diversity similar to newly diagnosed patients. Repertoires differed for reasons still undefined, possibly disease activity or prior therapy. The study found that TCR diversity rose significantly by C4D1 in CD4+ but not CD8+ cells.

Each and every patient relapsed after autologous stem cell transplantation, and patients got differing brentuximab vedotin exposure. Best responses fell into complete response, partial response or progressive disease. Repertoires were generated with immunoSEQ multiplex PCR, while TCRdb's copy carries only in-frame clones and drops some. The table shows under 100,000 clones, with about 90% occurring only once. The source of this sequence is a human donor with classical Hodgkin lymphoma. The gene calls are TRBV30 and TRBJ1-5, with a weak D call TRBD1 (6 bases). The source material was peripheral blood mononuclear cells (PBMCs), sampled before the second cycle of nivolumab. CDR3 in DNA: TGTGCCTGTGGGGGGGCCGGGGATCAGCCCCAGCATTTT. Its protein product is CACGGAGDQPQHF.